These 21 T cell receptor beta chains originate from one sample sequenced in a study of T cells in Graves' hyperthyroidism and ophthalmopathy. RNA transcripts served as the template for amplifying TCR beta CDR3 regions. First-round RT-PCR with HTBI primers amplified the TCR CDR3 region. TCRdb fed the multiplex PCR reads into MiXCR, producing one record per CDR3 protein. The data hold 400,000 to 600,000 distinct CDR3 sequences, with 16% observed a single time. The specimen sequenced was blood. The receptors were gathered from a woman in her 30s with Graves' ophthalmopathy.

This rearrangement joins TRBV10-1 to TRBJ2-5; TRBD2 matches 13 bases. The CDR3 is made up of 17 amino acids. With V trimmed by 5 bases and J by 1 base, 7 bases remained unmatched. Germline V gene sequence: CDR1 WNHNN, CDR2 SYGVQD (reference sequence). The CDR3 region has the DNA TGCGCCAGCAGTCCAAGACTAGCGGGAGGCACCCAAGAGACCCAGTACTTC. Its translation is CASSPRLAGGTQETQYF.

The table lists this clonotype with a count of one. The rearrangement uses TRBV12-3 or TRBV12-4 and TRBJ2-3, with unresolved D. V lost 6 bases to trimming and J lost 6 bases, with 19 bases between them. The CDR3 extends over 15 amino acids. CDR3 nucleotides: TGTGCCAGCAGACCCTCGCGAGGCTTCGCGGATACGCAGTATTTT. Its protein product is CASRPSRGFADTQYF.

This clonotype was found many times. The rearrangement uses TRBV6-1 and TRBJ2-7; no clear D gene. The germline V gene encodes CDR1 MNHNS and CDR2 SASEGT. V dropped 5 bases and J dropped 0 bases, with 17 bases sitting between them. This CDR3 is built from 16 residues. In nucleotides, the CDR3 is TGTGCCAGCAGTTATGATTGGGAAAGGGCCTCCTACGAGCAGTACTTC. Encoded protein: CASSYDWERASYEQYF.

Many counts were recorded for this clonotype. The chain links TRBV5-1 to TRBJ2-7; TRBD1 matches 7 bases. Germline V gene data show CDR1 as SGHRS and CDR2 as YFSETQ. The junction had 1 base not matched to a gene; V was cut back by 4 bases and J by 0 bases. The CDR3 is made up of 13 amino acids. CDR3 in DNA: TGCGCCAGCAGCGGGACAGCCTCCTACGAGCAGTACTTC. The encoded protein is CASSGTASYEQYF.

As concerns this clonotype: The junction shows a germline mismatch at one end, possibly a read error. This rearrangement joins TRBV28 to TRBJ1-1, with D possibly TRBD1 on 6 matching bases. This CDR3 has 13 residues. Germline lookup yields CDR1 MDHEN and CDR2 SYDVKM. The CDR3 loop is CAGRPQGVTEAFF. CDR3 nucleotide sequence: TGTGCCGGCAGACCACAGGGCGTGACTGAAGCTTTCTTT.

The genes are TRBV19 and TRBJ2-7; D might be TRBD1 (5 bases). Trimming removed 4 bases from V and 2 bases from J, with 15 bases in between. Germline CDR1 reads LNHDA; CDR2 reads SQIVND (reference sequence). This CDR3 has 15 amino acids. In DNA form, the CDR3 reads TGTGCCAGTAGTACCCGGAATGCCAGGGCCTACGAGCAGTACTTC. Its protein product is CASSTRNARAYEQYF.

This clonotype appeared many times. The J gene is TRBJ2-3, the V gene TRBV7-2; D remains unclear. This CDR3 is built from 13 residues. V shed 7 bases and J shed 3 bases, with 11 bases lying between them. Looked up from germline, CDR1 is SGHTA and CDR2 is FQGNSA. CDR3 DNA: TGTGCCAGCAACCTTAGGGTTACAGATACGCAGTATTTT. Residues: CASNLRVTDTQYF.

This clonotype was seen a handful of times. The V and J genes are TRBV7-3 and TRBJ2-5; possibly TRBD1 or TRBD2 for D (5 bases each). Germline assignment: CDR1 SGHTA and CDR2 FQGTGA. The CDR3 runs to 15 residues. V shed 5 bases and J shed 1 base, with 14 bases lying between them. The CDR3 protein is CASSLTGTLQETQYF. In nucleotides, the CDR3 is TGTGCCAGCAGCCTCACCGGGACCCTCCAAGAGACCCAGTACTTC.

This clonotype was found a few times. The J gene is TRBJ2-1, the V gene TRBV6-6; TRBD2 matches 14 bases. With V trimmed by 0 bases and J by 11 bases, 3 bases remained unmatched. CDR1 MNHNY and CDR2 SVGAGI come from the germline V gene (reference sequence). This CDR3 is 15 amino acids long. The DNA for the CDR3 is TGTGCCAGCAGTTACTCCGGGACTAGCGGGAGAAAGCAGTTCTTC. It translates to CASSYSGTSGRKQFF.

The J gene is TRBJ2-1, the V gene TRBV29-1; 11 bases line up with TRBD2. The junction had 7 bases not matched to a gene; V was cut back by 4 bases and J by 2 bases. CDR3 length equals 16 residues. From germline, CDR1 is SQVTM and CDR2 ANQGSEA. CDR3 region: CSVAQLAGVPYNEQFF. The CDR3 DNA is TGCAGCGTTGCACAACTAGCGGGGGTTCCCTACAATGAGCAGTTCTTC.

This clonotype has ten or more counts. Here the CDR3 reads CASARLGKKETQYF. CDR3 nucleotides: TGTGCCAGCGCACGACTAGGGAAGAAAGAGACCCAGTACTTC. The chain employs TRBV12-3 or TRBV12-4 and TRBJ2-5, with D tentatively TRBD2 (6 bases). This CDR3 contains 14 residues. V dropped 8 bases and J dropped 3 bases, with 16 bases sitting between them.

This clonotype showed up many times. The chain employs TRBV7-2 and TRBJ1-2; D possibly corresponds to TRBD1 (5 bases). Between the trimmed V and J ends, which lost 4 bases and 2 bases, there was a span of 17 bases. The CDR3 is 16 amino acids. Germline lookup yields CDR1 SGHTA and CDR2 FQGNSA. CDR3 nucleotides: TGTGCCAGCAGCTCCACTGCGGGGGGAATGAACTATGGCTACACCTTC. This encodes CASSSTAGGMNYGYTF.

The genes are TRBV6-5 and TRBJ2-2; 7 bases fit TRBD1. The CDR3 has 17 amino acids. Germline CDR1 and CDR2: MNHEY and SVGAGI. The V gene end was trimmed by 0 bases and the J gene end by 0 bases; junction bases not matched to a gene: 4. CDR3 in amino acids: CASSYSHRGTNTGELFF. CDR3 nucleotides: TGTGCCAGCAGTTACTCACACAGGGGTACGAACACCGGGGAGCTGTTTTTT.

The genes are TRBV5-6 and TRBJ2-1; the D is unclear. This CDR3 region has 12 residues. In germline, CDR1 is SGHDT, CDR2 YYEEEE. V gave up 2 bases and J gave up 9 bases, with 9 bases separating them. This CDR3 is CASSFIAGEQFF. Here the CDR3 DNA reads TGTGCCAGCAGCTTCATAGCTGGTGAGCAGTTCTTC.

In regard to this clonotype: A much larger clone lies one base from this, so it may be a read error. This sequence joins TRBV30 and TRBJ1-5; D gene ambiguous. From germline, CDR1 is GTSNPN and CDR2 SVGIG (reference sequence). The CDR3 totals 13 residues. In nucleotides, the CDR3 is TGTGCCTGGAGTGTAGGGCTCAATCAGCCCCGGCATTTT. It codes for CAWSVGLNQPRHF.

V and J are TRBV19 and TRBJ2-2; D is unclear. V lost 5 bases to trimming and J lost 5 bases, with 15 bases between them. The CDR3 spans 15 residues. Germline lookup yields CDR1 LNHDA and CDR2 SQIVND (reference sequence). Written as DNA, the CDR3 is TGTGCCAGTAGTCCCGGCTCCCTCGGGACCGGGGAGCTGTTTTTT. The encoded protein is CASSPGSLGTGELFF.

Here the CDR3 reads CASSVRGRLAGEYEQFF. DNA for the CDR3: TGTGCCAGCAGCGTAAGGGGGCGGTTAGCGGGAGAATATGAGCAGTTCTTC. The chain links TRBV9 to TRBJ2-1, with 9 bases fitting TRBD2. The CDR3 is 17 residues long. The V gene's germline CDR1 is SGDLS and CDR2 YYNGEE. The junction had 13 bases not matched to a gene; V was cut back by 1 base and J by 8 bases.

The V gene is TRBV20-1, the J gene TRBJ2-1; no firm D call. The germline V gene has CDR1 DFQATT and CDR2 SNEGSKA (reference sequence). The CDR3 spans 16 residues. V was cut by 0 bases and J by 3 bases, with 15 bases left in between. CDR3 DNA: TGCAGTGCTAGAGATTGCTTTCTTACGGACTACAATGAGCAGTTCTTC. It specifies CSARDCFLTDYNEQFF.

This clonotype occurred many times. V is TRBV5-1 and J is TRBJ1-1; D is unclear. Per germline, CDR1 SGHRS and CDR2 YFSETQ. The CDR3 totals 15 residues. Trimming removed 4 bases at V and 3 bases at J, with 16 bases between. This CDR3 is CASSRPGIRDTEAFF. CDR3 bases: TGCGCCAGCAGCCGACCCGGGATTCGGGACACTGAAGCTTTCTTT.

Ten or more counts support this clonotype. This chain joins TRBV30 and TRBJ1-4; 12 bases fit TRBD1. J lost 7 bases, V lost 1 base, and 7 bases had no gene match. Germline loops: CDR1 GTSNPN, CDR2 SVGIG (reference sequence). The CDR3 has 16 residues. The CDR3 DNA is TGTGCCTGGAGTGAGGGGACAGGGGGCGCGTTTGAAAAACTGTTTTTT. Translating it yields CAWSEGTGGAFEKLFF.

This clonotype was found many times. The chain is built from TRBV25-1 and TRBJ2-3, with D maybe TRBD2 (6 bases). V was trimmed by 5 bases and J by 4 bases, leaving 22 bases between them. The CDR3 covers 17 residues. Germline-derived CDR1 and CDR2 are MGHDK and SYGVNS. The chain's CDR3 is CASSPSPPTRDADTQYF. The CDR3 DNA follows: TGTGCCAGCAGTCCCAGTCCGCCGACTAGAGACGCAGATACGCAGTATTTT.